This TCR beta chain is from a study of blood T cell repertoires in COVID-19. Study background: Acute and convalescent COVID-19 samples came from the United States, Italy and Spain. T cells, B-cell-depleted T cells, or PBMCs provided the cDNA or gDNA that served as material.

Germline values: CDR1 LGHNA, CDR2 YSLEER. This CDR3 region has 16 residues. V dropped 4 bases and J dropped 1; count of bases not matched to a gene: 4. The table lists this clone with a count of one. Original handling: Reference gene primer amplification in the assay estimated nucleated cell counts. Here immunoSEQ multiplex PCR was the method, and the copy in TCRdb shows in-frame clones only, minus some. From that table come the V and J calls and clone size; the DNA was used to work out D and trimming. The sample includes just over 650,000 clones, 70% to 90% of them seen just once. This chain links TRBV4-3 with TRBJ2-7, with TRBD2 identical over 13 bases. The sequenced sample was peripheral blood. The TCR originated in a woman aged 18 to 35 with acute or convalescent COVID-19. The CDR3 DNA follows: TGCGCCAGCAGCCCCCGACTAGCGGGGGGTTCCTACGAGCAGTACTTC. Translation: CASSPRLAGGSYEQYF.